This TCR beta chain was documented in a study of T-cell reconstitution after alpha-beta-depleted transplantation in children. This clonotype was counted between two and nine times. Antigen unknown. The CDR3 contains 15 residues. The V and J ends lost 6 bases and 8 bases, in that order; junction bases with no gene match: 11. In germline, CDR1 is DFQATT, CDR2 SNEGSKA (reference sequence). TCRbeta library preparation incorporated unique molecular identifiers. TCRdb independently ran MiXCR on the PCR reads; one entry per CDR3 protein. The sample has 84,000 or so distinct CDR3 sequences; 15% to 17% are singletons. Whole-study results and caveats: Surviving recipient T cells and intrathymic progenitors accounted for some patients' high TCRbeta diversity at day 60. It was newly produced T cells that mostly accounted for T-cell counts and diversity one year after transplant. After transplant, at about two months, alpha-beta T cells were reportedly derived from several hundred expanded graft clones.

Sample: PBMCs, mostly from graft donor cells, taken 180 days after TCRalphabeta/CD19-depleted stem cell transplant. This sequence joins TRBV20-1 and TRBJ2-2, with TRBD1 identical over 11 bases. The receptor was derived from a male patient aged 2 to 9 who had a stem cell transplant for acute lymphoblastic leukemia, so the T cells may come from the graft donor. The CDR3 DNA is TGCAGTGCCAGGCGCCGGGACAGGGGGGGTGGGGAGCTGTTTTTT. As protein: CSARRRDRGGGELFF.